The subject of this entry is one TCR beta chain. Assay: immunoSEQ multiplex PCR; the TCRdb copy retains only in-frame clones and omits some. This sample has about 48,000 clones, with 85% found just once. Anyone with autoimmune disease history or systemic immunosuppression was excluded. Sampling of blood occurred at baseline, cycle 4 day 1, and cycle 7 day 1. This sample was included in a study of OX40 agonist ivuxolimab in advanced cancers. V lost 2 bases and J lost 8, with 10 bases in between. Germline V gene sequence: CDR1 GTSNPN, CDR2 SVGIG (reference sequence). The CDR3 has 12 residues. The receptor's source is an adult with an advanced solid tumor such as melanoma, head and neck, liver or kidney cancer. The sample here was CD4+ or CD8+ T cells sorted from blood, taken in a trial of the OX40 agonist ivuxolimab. J is TRBJ1-3 and V is TRBV30; D is perhaps TRBD1 (5 bases). CDR3 region: CAWSPRGDTIYF. As DNA, the CDR3 is TGTGCCTGGAGTCCAAGGGGAGACACCATATATTTT.